The 29 T cell receptor beta chains reported below all come from one sample, sequenced in a study of early stage breast cancer tumors. Method: immunoSEQ multiplex PCR; TCRdb's copy keeps in-frame clones and lacks some. The sample has tens of thousands of clones, around 83% seen once. Sequenced: blood. These receptors were obtained from a person aged 50-59 years with breast cancer.

The V gene is TRBV5-5, the J gene TRBJ1-2; the match to TRBD1 covers 9 bases. Per germline, CDR1 SGHKS and CDR2 YYEKEE (reference sequence). With 1 base clipped from V and 7 bases from J, the junction kept 5 bases outside the gene matches. The CDR3 runs to 14 residues. The CDR3 bases are TGTGCCAGCAGCTTGCTACAGGGGGCCCTTGGCTACACCTTC. Translation: CASSLLQGALGYTF. The entire variable domain, with the rest obtained from reference TRBV5-5 and TRBJ1-2, is as follows: DAGVTQSPTHLIKTRGQQVTLRCSPISGHKSVSWYQQVLGQGPQFIFQYYEKEERGRGNFPDRFSARQFPNYSSELNVNALLLGDSALYLCASSLLQGALGYTFGSGTRLTVV.

The chain uses TRBV12-5 and TRBJ2-7; TRBD2 is a possible D gene (5 bases). The germline V gene encodes CDR1 LGHNT and CDR2 FRNRAP. The CDR3 runs to 13 residues. The V and J ends lost 1 base and 3 bases respectively, with 7 bases between them. CDR3 loop: CASGLGGLYEQYF. In nucleotides, the CDR3 is TGTGCTAGTGGTTTGGGAGGACTCTACGAGCAGTACTTC.

The chain links TRBV9 to TRBJ2-6; no reliable D call. The V end lost 0 bases, the J end lost 1 base, and 5 bases lay between the germline ends. The CDR3 has 15 amino acids. Germline V gene sequence: CDR1 SGDLS, CDR2 YYNGEE. The chain's CDR3 is CASSVDPSGANVLTF. The CDR3 nucleotides read TGTGCCAGCAGCGTAGACCCGTCTGGGGCCAACGTCCTGACTTTC.

The V gene is TRBV4-1, the J gene TRBJ2-5, with D perhaps matching TRBD1 or TRBD2 (6 bases each). The CDR3 runs 16 residues. V gave up 1 base and J gave up 5 bases, with 17 bases separating them. Germline V gene data show CDR1 as MGHRA and CDR2 as YSYEKL. CDR3 protein: CASSQGKGGEAETQYF. The DNA of the CDR3 is TGCGCCAGCAGCCAAGGAAAGGGGGGCGAGGCGGAGACCCAGTACTTC.

The rearrangement joins TRBV20-1 to TRBJ2-7, with D possibly being TRBD1 (6 bases). CDR3 length: 11 amino acids. The germline gives CDR1 DFQATT, CDR2 SNEGSKA (reference sequence). Trimming removed 6 bases from V and 7 bases from J, with 13 bases in between. CDR3 loop: CSASDSWEQYF. The DNA of the CDR3 is TGCAGTGCCTCGGACAGCTGGGAGCAGTACTTC.

This clone was observed once. The chain carries TRBV4-1 and TRBJ2-3; no clear D gene. Germline-derived CDR1 and CDR2 are MGHRA and YSYEKL. The CDR3 is 16 amino acids. Trimming stripped 3 bases from V and 6 bases from J, with 19 bases between. The CDR3, as DNA: TGCGCCAGCAGCCATGCACTGGGTCCCTCCGGGGATACGCAGTATTTT. The encoded protein is CASSHALGPSGDTQYF.

The J gene is TRBJ1-6, the V gene TRBV5-1; D call uncertain. The germline V gene encodes CDR1 SGHRS and CDR2 YFSETQ. Deletions cut 0 bases from V and 6 bases from J, with 10 bases between. The CDR3 sequence is 15 residues long. CDR3 DNA: TGCGCCAGCAGCTTGGAGGGTCTTAGTAATTCACCCCTCCACTTT. Its protein product is CASSLEGLSNSPLHF.

This rearrangement joins TRBV6-4 to TRBJ1-2, with 10 bases aligning to TRBD1. Unmatched junction bases numbered 9, after V lost 6 bases and J lost 8 bases. Germline CDR1 reads MRHNA; CDR2 reads SNTAGT. This CDR3 comprises 14 residues. The CDR3 loop is CASSLGGQGSGYTF. The CDR3 DNA sequence: TGTGCCAGCAGCCTAGGGGGACAGGGGTCCGGCTACACCTTC.

The gene calls are TRBV18 and TRBJ1-1; 10 nucleotides match TRBD1. The CDR3 sequence is 15 residues long. V lost 0 bases, J lost 3 bases, and 1 base stayed unmatched. Germline V gene sequence: CDR1 KGHSH, CDR2 LQKENI. The CDR3 nucleotides are TGTGCCAGCTCACCACCCGGGACAGGGGACACTGAAGCTTTCTTT. Translating gives CASSPPGTGDTEAFF.

The CDR3 DNA sequence: TGCGCCAGCAGCGGGGGACTAGCGGGATTTACAGATACGCAGTATTTT. It translates to CASSGGLAGFTDTQYF. V usage is TRBV5-1 and J usage is TRBJ2-3; 13 bases are a match to TRBD2. This CDR3 has 16 residues. Germline CDR1 and CDR2: SGHRS and YFSETQ. The ends lost 4 bases at V and 3 bases at J; junction bases unmatched: 5.

The rearrangement links TRBV6-6 to TRBJ2-5; D ambiguous. Trimming shortened V by 5 bases and J by 3 bases, and 10 bases separated the two germline ends. CDR1 is MNHNY, CDR2 SVGAGI, per germline (reference sequence). CDR3 length: 13 amino acids. CDR3 sequence reads: CASSRSHKETQYF. The CDR3 DNA reads TGTGCCAGCAGTCGAAGTCACAAAGAGACCCAGTACTTC.

V usage is TRBV28 and J usage is TRBJ1-2, with 7 bases identical to TRBD1. Trimming cost V 2 bases and J 4 bases; bases outside gene matches: 7. CDR1 is MDHEN, CDR2 SYDVKM, per germline. This CDR3 has 15 residues. The CDR3 sequence is CASSLGDSSFYGYTF. CDR3 nucleotides: TGTGCCAGCAGTTTAGGGGACAGCTCCTTCTATGGCTACACCTTC.

This chain connects TRBV2 to TRBJ1-5; 10 bases fit TRBD1. With V trimmed by 6 bases and J by 5 bases, 4 bases remained unmatched. Germline assignment: CDR1 SNHLY and CDR2 FYNNEI. The CDR3 consists of 14 residues. As DNA, the CDR3 is TGTGCCAGCAGCGGGGGACAGGGGCATCAGCCCCAGCATTTT. Its protein is CASSGGQGHQPQHF.

The J gene is TRBJ1-1, the V gene TRBV19; 8 positions agree with TRBD1. Germline-derived CDR1 and CDR2 are LNHDA and SQIVND (reference sequence). The V segment lost 5 bases and the J segment 0 bases; nucleotides outside the gene matches: 11. This CDR3 spans 17 amino acids. The CDR3 region has the DNA TGTGCCAGTAGTCACCGGGACAGGCTGCCTCTGAACACTGAAGCTTTCTTT. The encoded protein is CASSHRDRLPLNTEAFF.

This CDR3 is CASSPGLDRGPGYTF. CDR3 nucleotide sequence: TGTGCCAGCAGCCCTGGGCTGGACAGGGGGCCTGGCTACACCTTC. The genes are TRBV7-2 and TRBJ1-2; TRBD1 matches at 11 bases. With V trimmed by 5 bases and J by 7 bases, 9 bases remained unmatched. This CDR3 is built from 15 residues. The germline gives CDR1 SGHTA, CDR2 FQGNSA. The whole variable domain, remainder taken from reference TRBV7-2 and TRBJ1-2, is GAGVSQSPSNKVTEKGKDVELRCDPISGHTALYWYRQSLGQGLEFLIYFQGNSAPDKSGLPSDRFSAERTGGSVSTLTIQRTQQEDSAVYLCASSPGLDRGPGYTFGSGTRLTVV.

V gene TRBV5-1 combines with J gene TRBJ2-3, with D tentatively TRBD1 (5 bases). In germline, CDR1 is SGHRS, CDR2 YFSETQ. V was clipped by 5 bases and J by 3 bases, with 10 bases between them. CDR3 length: 13 amino acids. The CDR3 loop is CASRLRVTDTQYF. The CDR3 DNA is TGCGCCAGCAGACTCAGGGTTACAGATACGCAGTATTTT. The entire variable domain, with the rest obtained from reference TRBV5-1 and TRBJ2-3, is as follows: KAGVTQTPRYLIKTRGQQVTLSCSPISGHRSVSWYQQTPGQGLQFLFEYFSETQRNKGNFPGRFSGRQFSNSRSEMNVSTLELGDSALYLCASRLRVTDTQYFGPGTRLTVL.

On this clone: A read error may produce the germline difference seen at one junction end. This chain connects TRBV7-7 to TRBJ2-3; TRBD2 matches 7 bases. This CDR3 comprises 15 residues. Germline CDR1 reads SSHAT; CDR2 reads FNYEAQ (reference sequence). The CDR3 loop is CASSLGGFETDTQYF. The DNA of the CDR3 is TGTGCTAGCAGCCTGGGGGGGTTCGAAACAGATACGCAGTATTTT.

The chain links TRBV5-1 to TRBJ2-7; the D is unclear. The CDR3 is 15 residues long. Germline CDR1 reads SGHRS; CDR2 reads YFSETQ. Trimming removed 4 bases from V and 0 bases from J, with 14 bases in between. CDR3 region: CASSLGPTSSYEQYF. The CDR3, as DNA: TGCGCCAGCAGCCTCGGGCCTACCAGCTCCTACGAGCAGTACTTC.

The genes are TRBV9 and TRBJ1-4, with 10 bases identical to TRBD1. The ends lost 0 bases at V and 8 bases at J; junction bases unmatched: 4. CDR3 length: 15 residues. Germline lookup yields CDR1 SGDLS and CDR2 YYNGEE. The CDR3 nucleotides read TGTGCCAGCAGCGTAGGGACAGGGGGAACAGAAAAACTGTTTTTT. The encoded protein is CASSVGTGGTEKLFF.

The sample holds a few counts of this clone. The chain joins TRBV4-2 to TRBJ2-2; D remains unclear. Germline V lookup: CDR1 LGHNA, CDR2 YNFKEQ. V was cut by 3 bases and J by 8 bases, with 16 bases left in between. The CDR3 runs 15 residues. As DNA, the CDR3 is TGTGCCAGCAGCCATCGAACTGACACCCAGGGGGAGCTGTTTTTT. Amino acid sequence: CASSHRTDTQGELFF.

This clone is medium-sized in the sample. This chain uses TRBV5-4 with TRBJ2-3; 9 nucleotides match TRBD2. Germline V gene lookup returns CDR1 SGHNT and CDR2 YYREEE (reference sequence). The CDR3 contains 18 residues. V lost 4 bases and J lost 6; bases outside the gene matches: 18. CDR3 nucleotide sequence: TGTGCCAGCAGCGCTGCGTCGAGCGGGGGGTCCTCCCGGGATACGCAGTATTTT. This encodes CASSAASSGGSSRDTQYF.

This clone has just a few counts. This sequence joins TRBV19 and TRBJ1-5, with 10 nucleotides matching TRBD1. CDR1 is LNHDA, CDR2 SQIVND, per germline (reference sequence). This CDR3 is 17 amino acids long. Germline trimming cut 1 base from V and 9 bases from J; bases unmatched to any gene: 12. The CDR3 reads CASSIAIPGTGEWPQHF. The CDR3 DNA reads TGTGCCAGTAGTATAGCCATACCCGGGACAGGGGAATGGCCCCAGCATTTT.

This clone came up a few times. The V call is TRBV5-6, the J call TRBJ2-4; no firm D call. The V gene's germline CDR1 is SGHDT and CDR2 YYEEEE. The V end lost 4 bases, the J end lost 9 bases, and 14 bases lay between the germline ends. The CDR3 is 13 residues long. CDR3 nucleotides: TGTGCCAGCAGCCTCGTGGCGGTTGGCATTCAGTACTTC. Protein sequence: CASSLVAVGIQYF.

This rearrangement joins TRBV18 to TRBJ1-3, with 11 nucleotides matching TRBD1. CDR1 KGHSH and CDR2 LQKENI come from the germline V gene. The CDR3 is made up of 19 amino acids. J was trimmed by 0 bases and V by 2 bases; bases with no gene match: 9. The CDR3 nucleotides are TGTGCCAGCTCACCATTGGGACAGGGGGTCTCCCGCTCTGGAAACACCATATATTTT. Amino acids: CASSPLGQGVSRSGNTIYF.

The chain carries TRBV11-2 and TRBJ2-2; 7 nucleotides align to TRBD2. In germline, CDR1 is SGHAT, CDR2 FQNNGV. This CDR3 region has 15 residues. Trimming at V came to 5 bases and at J to 3 bases, leaving 6 bases not matched to a gene. The DNA for the CDR3 is TGTGCCAGCAGCCCCCGGGACTATGACACCGGGGAGCTGTTTTTT. Residues: CASSPRDYDTGELFF.

J is TRBJ1-2 and V is TRBV28, with D unclear. Germline V gene lookup returns CDR1 MDHEN and CDR2 SYDVKM. Trimming cost V 5 bases and J 3 bases, with 10 bases left between them. The CDR3 contains 13 residues. DNA of the CDR3: TGTGCCAGCAGTACCGGACGGTACTATGGCTACACCTTC. Translating gives CASSTGRYYGYTF.

This chain joins TRBV2 and TRBJ2-1; 11 nucleotides match TRBD2. The V segment lost 5 bases and the J segment 4 bases; nucleotides outside the gene matches: 7. Germline CDR1 SNHLY, CDR2 FYNNEI. The length of the CDR3 is 16 residues. In nucleotides, the CDR3 is TGTGCCAGCAGTCGACGCGGGACTAGCGGTTACAATGAGCAGTTCTTC. Protein sequence: CASSRRGTSGYNEQFF.

Points on this clone: One end of the junction varies from germline; a read error may be responsible. The chain joins TRBV7-7 to TRBJ2-2, with 9 positions matching TRBD2. CDR1 and CDR2 (germline): SSHAT, FNYEAQ (reference sequence). This CDR3 region has 16 residues. This chain's CDR3 is CASSLISGRATGELFF. For the CDR3, the DNA is TGTGCTAGCAGCTTAATTAGCGGGAGAGCCACCGGGGAGCTGTTTTTT. The full variable domain, its missing parts supplied by reference TRBV7-7 and TRBJ2-2, is GAGVSQSPRYKVTKRGQDVTLRCDPISSHATLYWYQQALGQGPEFLTYFNYEAQPDKSGLPSDRFSAERPEGSISTLTIQRTEQRDSAMYRCASSLISGRATGELFFGEGSRLTVL.

This clone was picked up one time. The CDR3 DNA reads as TGTGCCAGCAGTGACTCCGGGGAGCTGTTTTTT. Translating gives CASSDSGELFF. V and J are TRBV2 and TRBJ2-2; D ambiguous. The CDR3 length is 11 residues. Trimming took 3 bases from V and 6 from J, leaving 2 bases between them. Germline CDR1 and CDR2: SNHLY and FYNNEI.